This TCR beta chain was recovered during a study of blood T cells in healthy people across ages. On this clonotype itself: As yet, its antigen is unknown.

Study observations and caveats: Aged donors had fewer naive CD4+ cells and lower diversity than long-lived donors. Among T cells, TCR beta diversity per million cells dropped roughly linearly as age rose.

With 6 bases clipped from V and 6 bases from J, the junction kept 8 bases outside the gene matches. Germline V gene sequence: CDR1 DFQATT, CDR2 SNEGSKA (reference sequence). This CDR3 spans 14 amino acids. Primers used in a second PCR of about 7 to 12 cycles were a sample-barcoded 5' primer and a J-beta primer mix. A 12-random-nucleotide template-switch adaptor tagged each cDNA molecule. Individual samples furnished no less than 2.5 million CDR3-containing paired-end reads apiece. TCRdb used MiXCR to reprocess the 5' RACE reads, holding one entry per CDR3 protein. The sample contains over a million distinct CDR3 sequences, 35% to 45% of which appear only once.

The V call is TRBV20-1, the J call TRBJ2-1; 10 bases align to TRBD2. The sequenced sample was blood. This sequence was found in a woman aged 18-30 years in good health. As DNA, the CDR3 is TGCAGTGCAGGAGCGGGGGGGCCGCTCAATGAGCAGTTCTTC. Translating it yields CSAGAGGPLNEQFF.